This TCR beta chain originates from a study of T cells in tuberculosis. Study-level information: CD1B tetramers identified T cells specific for mycobacterial lipid GMM.

The CDR3 totals 15 residues. Germline V gene sequence: CDR1 SEHNR, CDR2 FQNEAQ (reference sequence). V dropped 1 base and J dropped 1 base, with 10 bases sitting between them. Measured with immunoSEQ multiplex PCR; TCRdb has only the in-frame clones, and not every one. The profile shows about 35,000 clones, approximately 90% of them singletons. The chain links TRBV7-9 to TRBJ1-1; D is unclear. Sequencing was carried out using PBMCs. This receptor was obtained from a donor between 10 and 35 years old with latent tuberculosis or without tuberculosis infection. Some clones in this sample may be carry-over from other donors' samples. The CDR3: CASSLVVQANTEAFF. The CDR3 DNA is TGTGCCAGCAGCTTAGTAGTCCAGGCGAACACTGAAGCTTTCTTT.